Below, 29 T cell receptor beta chains from the same sample are listed, as sequenced in a study of vaccination and CD4 T cells after COVID-19. The treatment denotes: approximately 9-day PBMC culture with coronavirus spike peptide pools or control peptides (ViraFEST assay). Oncomine TCR Beta short-read sequencing was applied to DNA from cultured CD4+ T cells. TCRdb passed the PCR reads through MiXCR, listing each CDR3 protein once. This table holds roughly 17,000 distinct CDR3 sequences, roughly 45% found once. Antigen specificity for these receptors is unknown. The starting material was CD4+ T cells from blood, cultured in vitro, obtained after SARS-CoV-2 vaccination. These receptors were taken from a human donor who had recovered from COVID-19.

This rearrangement joins TRBV5-4 to TRBJ2-5; TRBD2 agrees at 8 bases. The trim removed 0 bases at V and 0 bases at J, leaving 4 bases unmatched. In germline, CDR1 is SGHNT, CDR2 YYREEE (reference sequence). CDR3 length: 16 residues. The CDR3 sequence: CASSLGLAGYQETQYF. The CDR3 nucleotides read TGTGCCAGCAGCTTGGGGCTAGCGGGCTACCAAGAGACCCAGTACTTC.

This clonotype was counted only a few times. The genes are TRBV2 and TRBJ2-5, with D maybe TRBD1 (6 bases). V gave up 6 bases and J gave up 2 bases, with 10 bases separating them. Germline V CDR1 and CDR2: SNHLY, FYNNEI. The CDR3 spans 13 residues. The CDR3 DNA is TGTGCCAGCAGCGGACAGTTACAAGAGACCCAGTACTTC. This translates into CASSGQLQETQYF.

J is TRBJ2-5 and V is TRBV6-5, with 15 bases that match TRBD2. The J segment lost 0 bases and the V segment lost 2 bases, leaving 7 bases of the junction unmatched. The CDR3 loop spans 19 amino acids. CDR1 is MNHEY, CDR2 SVGAGI, per germline. CDR3 sequence (DNA): TGTGCCAGCAGTTACCCGGGACTAGCGGGGGGACCGTACCAAGAGACCCAGTACTTC. The encoded protein is CASSYPGLAGGPYQETQYF.

This clonotype has just a few counts. The rearrangement uses TRBV6-1 and TRBJ2-3, with TRBD2 matching over 10 bases. There are 15 residues in the CDR3. Germline trimming cut 1 base from V and 4 bases from J; bases unmatched to any gene: 2. Germline V gene sequence: CDR1 MNHNS, CDR2 SASEGT. This chain's CDR3 is CASSEEAGGPDTQYF. CDR3 DNA sequence: TGTGCCAGCAGTGAAGAAGCGGGAGGGCCAGATACGCAGTATTTT.

This chain links TRBV12-3 or TRBV12-4 with TRBJ2-5, with a possible D match to TRBD2 (6 bases). The CDR3 has 14 amino acids. V dropped 4 bases and J dropped 2 bases, with 11 bases sitting between them. CDR3 region: CASSWRDGQETQYF. The CDR3 nucleotides are TGTGCCAGCAGTTGGAGGGACGGTCAAGAGACCCAGTACTTC.

The table lists this clonotype with a count of one. The rearrangement uses TRBV7-2 and TRBJ1-1; a weak D match, TRBD1 (5 bases). The CDR3 has 14 residues. Looked up from germline, CDR1 is SGHTA and CDR2 is FQGNSA. V lost 6 bases and J 1 base, leaving 12 bases between the germline ends. CDR3 DNA: TGTGCCAGCAGACAGGACACCCGGAACACTGAAGCTTTCTTT. Its translation: CASRQDTRNTEAFF.

This rearrangement joins TRBV5-6 to TRBJ2-3; 13 positions agree with TRBD2. The CDR3 has 17 amino acids. CDR1 and CDR2 from the germline V gene are SGHDT and YYEEEE. With V trimmed by 2 bases and J by 5 bases, 8 bases remained unmatched. The CDR3 sequence is CASSLFTSGRAGDTQYF. The CDR3, as DNA: TGTGCCAGCAGCTTATTCACTAGCGGGAGGGCCGGAGATACGCAGTATTTT.

V and J are TRBV7-9 and TRBJ2-6; 7 bases agree with TRBD2. The CDR3 covers 15 residues. With V trimmed by 3 bases and J by 2 bases, 1 base remained unmatched. CDR1 and CDR2 from the germline V gene are SEHNR and FQNEAQ (reference sequence). The CDR3 DNA follows: TGTGCCAGCAGCTTCGGGGGGACTGGGGCCAACGTCCTGACTTTC. This codes for CASSFGGTGANVLTF.

This clonotype is medium-sized. The chain recombines TRBV6-2 or TRBV6-3 with TRBJ2-7, with D unresolved. V gave up 4 bases and J gave up 2 bases, with 21 bases separating them. Germline V CDR1 and CDR2: MNHEY, SVGEGT. The CDR3 length is 17 residues. The DNA of the CDR3 is TGTGCCAGCAGTTCACACTCGCGGCCTCCGAACCCCTACGAGCAGTACTTC. Its protein is CASSSHSRPPNPYEQYF.

This clonotype turned up a few times. V and J are TRBV20-1 and TRBJ2-2, with D possibly TRBD2 on 6 matching bases. The CDR3 sequence is 16 residues long. CDR1 DFQATT and CDR2 SNEGSKA come from the germline V gene (reference sequence). V was shortened by 0 bases and J by 4 bases, with 15 bases between the two germline ends. For the CDR3, the DNA is TGCAGTGCTAGAGATCACGGGCGGGGCGGCACCGGGGAGCTGTTTTTT. This sequence encodes CSARDHGRGGTGELFF.

V gene TRBV7-2 combines with J gene TRBJ2-7; possible D gene TRBD2, 5 bases. Germline V gene lookup returns CDR1 SGHTA and CDR2 FQGNSA. With 1 base removed from V and 7 bases from J, the gap between germline ends came to 17 bases. The CDR3 sequence is 15 residues long. CDR3 nucleotides: TGTGCCAGCAGCTTAGGAGCCCAGCGGACGGGGGAGCAGTACTTC. Translation: CASSLGAQRTGEQYF. The variable domain in full, completed from reference TRBV7-2 and TRBJ2-7, reads GAGVSQSPSNKVTEKGKDVELRCDPISGHTALYWYRQSLGQGLEFLIYFQGNSAPDKSGLPSDRFSAERTGGSVSTLTIQRTQQEDSAVYLCASSLGAQRTGEQYFGPGTRLTVT.

The chain uses TRBV19 and TRBJ2-3; no clear D gene. Germline V gives CDR1 LNHDA, CDR2 SQIVND (reference sequence). The CDR3 totals 12 residues. Trimming pared 7 bases from V and 2 bases from J, leaving 7 bases between. The CDR3 DNA reads as TGTGCCAGTAATGGGGACACAGATACGCAGTATTTT. Protein sequence: CASNGDTDTQYF.

A few counts support this clonotype. The J gene is TRBJ2-3, the V gene TRBV5-1; 7 bases agree with TRBD2. The CDR3 spans 15 residues. J was trimmed by 1 base and V by 2 bases; bases with no gene match: 4. The germline gives CDR1 SGHRS, CDR2 YFSETQ. In DNA, the CDR3 is TGCGCCAGCAGCTTTGAGGGAGGGGGCACAGATACGCAGTATTTT. Translated: CASSFEGGGTDTQYF.

The rearrangement links TRBV5-1 to TRBJ2-7; 7 nucleotides agree with TRBD2. J was trimmed by 1 base and V by 3 bases; bases with no gene match: 7. The CDR3 extends over 15 amino acids. Germline-derived CDR1 and CDR2 are SGHRS and YFSETQ. The CDR3 loop is CASSSPSGWSYEQYF. Here the CDR3 DNA reads TGCGCCAGCAGCTCTCCTAGCGGCTGGTCCTACGAGCAGTACTTC.

V is TRBV6-1 and J is TRBJ2-7; a possible D gene is TRBD1 (6 bases). The V and J ends lost 6 bases and 4 bases respectively, with 16 bases between them. The CDR3 length is 14 residues. Germline V gene sequence: CDR1 MNHNS, CDR2 SASEGT. The CDR3 nucleotides are TGTGCCAGCAGCGTGGACAGAACCTTTTACGAGCAGTACTTC. Protein sequence: CASSVDRTFYEQYF.

This clonotype was seen a few times. J is TRBJ1-1 and V is TRBV30; D not resolved. Trimming stripped 2 bases from V and 3 bases from J, with 10 bases between. Germline CDR1 GTSNPN, CDR2 SVGIG (reference sequence). The CDR3 is 13 residues long. The CDR3 coding sequence is TGTGCCTGGAGTAGTCTGGTGGACACTGAAGCTTTCTTT. Translating gives CAWSSLVDTEAFF. Filled out from reference TRBV30 and TRBJ1-1, the complete variable domain reads SQTIHQWPATLVQPVGSPLSLECTVEGTSNPNLYWYRQAAGRGLQLLFYSVGIGQISSEVPQNLSASRPQDRQFILSSKKLLLSDSGFYLCAWSSLVDTEAFFGQGTRLTVV.

The J gene is TRBJ2-2, the V gene TRBV20-1; TRBD2 is a possible D gene (6 bases). The CDR3 consists of 14 residues. Germline V lookup: CDR1 DFQATT, CDR2 SNEGSKA (reference sequence). V lost 3 bases and J lost 2, with 10 bases in between. This chain's CDR3 is CSARDSGNTGELFF. The CDR3 nucleotides read TGCAGTGCTAGGGATAGCGGAAACACCGGGGAGCTGTTTTTT.

The rearrangement links TRBV7-6 to TRBJ1-5; D call uncertain. Trimming took 5 bases from V and 7 from J, leaving 18 bases between them. This CDR3 is built from 15 residues. CDR1 SGHVS and CDR2 FNYEAQ come from the germline V gene. CDR3 residues: CASSPEGISGQPQHF. In DNA form, the CDR3 reads TGTGCCAGCAGCCCAGAAGGAATCTCGGGACAGCCCCAGCATTTT.

The V gene is TRBV30, the J gene TRBJ2-4; 10 positions match TRBD1. V dropped 3 bases and J dropped 8; count of bases not matched to a gene: 7. There are 14 residues in the CDR3. Germline CDR1 is GTSNPN and CDR2 is SVGIG (reference sequence). CDR3 residues: CAWRETGGADIQYF. In DNA, the CDR3 is TGTGCCTGGAGGGAGACAGGGGGCGCGGACATTCAGTACTTC.

The chain couples TRBV7-2 to TRBJ1-2; the D gene is possibly TRBD1 (6 bases). The CDR3 extends over 13 amino acids. CDR1 is SGHTA and CDR2 is FQGNSA in the germline V gene. The V end was cut by 5 bases, the J end by 2 bases, with 9 bases between. CDR3: CASSRGGNYGYTF. The CDR3 nucleotides read TGTGCCAGCAGCAGGGGGGGCAACTATGGCTACACCTTC.

This clonotype is medium-sized (0.01 to 0.1%) in the sample. In nucleotides, the CDR3 is TGCAGTGCTAGAATGGGGGGGCCCCAAGAGACCCAGTACTTC. Protein sequence: CSARMGGPQETQYF. V and J are TRBV20-1 and TRBJ2-5; tentatively, D is TRBD2 (7 bases). Germline-derived CDR1 and CDR2 are DFQATT and SNEGSKA (reference sequence). Trimming cost V 2 bases and J 1 base, with 11 bases left between them. The CDR3 is 14 amino acids.

In its sample, this clonotype was seen a few times. The chain couples TRBV6-1 to TRBJ2-3; 12 bases agree with TRBD2. Trimming cost V 7 bases and J 6 bases; bases outside gene matches: 8. Germline-derived CDR1 and CDR2 are MNHNS and SASEGT. The CDR3 is made up of 15 amino acids. The CDR3 nucleotides are TGTGCCAGCACCAGACTAGCGGGAGAGGGCGATACGCAGTATTTT. Translation: CASTRLAGEGDTQYF.

V and J are TRBV7-2 and TRBJ2-7; unclear D gene. There are 12 residues in the CDR3. Trimming removed 1 base at V and 5 bases at J, with 6 bases between. Germline-derived CDR1 and CDR2 are SGHTA and FQGNSA. The CDR3 reads CASSLVSHEQYF. The CDR3, as DNA: TGTGCCAGCAGCTTAGTTAGCCACGAGCAGTACTTC. The complete variable domain, with remaining parts taken from reference TRBV7-2 and TRBJ2-7, reads GAGVSQSPSNKVTEKGKDVELRCDPISGHTALYWYRQSLGQGLEFLIYFQGNSAPDKSGLPSDRFSAERTGGSVSTLTIQRTQQEDSAVYLCASSLVSHEQYFGPGTRLTVT.

The J gene is TRBJ2-2, the V gene TRBV2; 9 bases are a match to TRBD2. The CDR3 has 16 amino acids. V trimming: 6 bases; J trimming: 7 bases; junction bases outside the gene matches: 12. The germline V gene has CDR1 SNHLY and CDR2 FYNNEI. CDR3 DNA: TGTGCCAGCAGAAGCTTTAGCGGGAGTTCAGACGGGGAGCTGTTTTTT. This translates into CASRSFSGSSDGELFF.

This clonotype has just a few counts. V usage is TRBV6-1 and J usage is TRBJ2-1, with 15 bases fitting TRBD2. The CDR3 extends over 16 amino acids. After removal of 6 bases from V and 6 bases from J, the junction contained 6 bases not matched to a gene. From germline, CDR1 is MNHNS and CDR2 SASEGT. CDR3 sequence reads: CASSHGLAGGVNEQFF. CDR3 nucleotides: TGTGCCAGCAGCCACGGACTAGCGGGAGGGGTCAATGAGCAGTTCTTC.

This sequence joins TRBV6-2 or TRBV6-3 and TRBJ2-1, with D perhaps assigned TRBD1 or TRBD2 (6 bases each). The CDR3 sequence is 16 residues long. The germline gives CDR1 MNHEY, CDR2 SVGEGT. V lost 6 bases to trimming and J lost 5 bases, with 20 bases between them. CDR3: CASSPGGAQGNNEQFF. CDR3 DNA sequence: TGTGCCAGCAGCCCTGGAGGGGCGCAGGGGAACAATGAGCAGTTCTTC.

The CDR3 is CASSPTTGTSTDTQYF. The CDR3 coding sequence is TGTGCCAGCAGCCCTACAACAGGCACTAGCACAGATACGCAGTATTTT. The chain carries TRBV7-6 and TRBJ2-3, with a tentative D call TRBD1 (5 bases). Germline CDR1 reads SGHVS; CDR2 reads FNYEAQ. The CDR3 loop spans 16 amino acids. The V and J ends lost 5 bases and 0 bases respectively, with 15 bases between them. Filled out from reference TRBV7-6 and TRBJ2-3, the complete variable domain reads GAGVSQSPRYKVTKRGQDVALRCDPISGHVSLYWYRQALGQGPEFLTYFNYEAQQDKSGLPNDRFSAERPEGSISTLTIQRTEQRDSAMYRCASSPTTGTSTDTQYFGPGTRLTVL.

The chain joins TRBV11-2 to TRBJ1-2; D call uncertain. V was trimmed by 5 bases and J by 7 bases, leaving 14 bases between them. This CDR3 is 13 amino acids long. Germline-derived CDR1 and CDR2 are SGHAT and FQNNGV. The CDR3 nucleotides read TGTGCCAGCAGCGAGACACCCGGGTCTGGCTACACCTTC. Its protein is CASSETPGSGYTF.

V usage is TRBV2 and J usage is TRBJ1-5; no reliable D call. The CDR3 loop spans 13 amino acids. The V end was cut by 3 bases, the J end by 5 bases, with 8 bases between. The germline CDR1 and CDR2 sequences are SNHLY and FYNNEI. CDR3 residues: CASSDGGYQPQHF. CDR3 in DNA: TGTGCCAGCAGTGACGGCGGATATCAGCCCCAGCATTTT.